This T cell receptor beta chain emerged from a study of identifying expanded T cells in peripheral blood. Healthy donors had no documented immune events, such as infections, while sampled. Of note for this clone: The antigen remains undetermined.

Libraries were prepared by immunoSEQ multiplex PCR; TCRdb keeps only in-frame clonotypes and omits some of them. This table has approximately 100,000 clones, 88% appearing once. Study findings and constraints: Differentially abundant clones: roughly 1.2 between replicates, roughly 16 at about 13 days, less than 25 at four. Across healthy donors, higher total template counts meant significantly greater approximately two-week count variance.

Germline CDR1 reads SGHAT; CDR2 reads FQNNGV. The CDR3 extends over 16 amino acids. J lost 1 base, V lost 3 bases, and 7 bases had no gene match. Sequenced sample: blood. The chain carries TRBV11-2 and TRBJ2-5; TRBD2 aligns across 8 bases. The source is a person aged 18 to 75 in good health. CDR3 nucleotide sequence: TGTGCCAGCAGCTTGACGAGGACTAGCAGCCAAGAGACCCAGTACTTC. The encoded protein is CASSLTRTSSQETQYF.